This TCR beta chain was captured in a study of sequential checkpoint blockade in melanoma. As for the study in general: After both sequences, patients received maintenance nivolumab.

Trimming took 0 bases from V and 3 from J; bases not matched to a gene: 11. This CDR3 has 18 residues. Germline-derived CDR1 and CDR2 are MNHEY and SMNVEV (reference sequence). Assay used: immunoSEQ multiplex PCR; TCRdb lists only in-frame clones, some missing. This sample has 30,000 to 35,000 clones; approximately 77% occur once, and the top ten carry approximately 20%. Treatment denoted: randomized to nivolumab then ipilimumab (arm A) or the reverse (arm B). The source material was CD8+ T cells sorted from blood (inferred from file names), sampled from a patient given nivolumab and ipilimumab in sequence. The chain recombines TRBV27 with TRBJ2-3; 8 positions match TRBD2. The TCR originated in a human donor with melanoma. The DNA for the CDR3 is TGTGCCAGCAGTTTATCCCCTGCGGGGGGCCTGGGGACAGATACGCAGTATTTT. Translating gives CASSLSPAGGLGTDTQYF.